The clone carrying this T cell receptor beta chain has just a few counts. This may stem from a read error, because a much larger clone lies one nucleotide away. A sample-barcoded 5' primer and a J-beta primer mix were used in a second PCR of about 7 to 12 cycles. From the 5' RACE reads, TCRdb called clonotypes with MiXCR, one entry per CDR3 protein. The sample consists of 730,000 or so distinct CDR3 sequences, roughly 43% of them appearing once. The CDR3 sequence is 16 residues long. The sample comes from a study of blood T cells in healthy people across ages. Donors ranged from about 6 to 95 years old and were healthy Caucasians in Russia. Per-sample yields of isolated PBMCs were at least 6 million.

What was sequenced was blood. The sequence was collected from a woman aged 55-69 years in good health. J is TRBJ2-5 and V is TRBV12-3 or TRBV12-4; 12 positions agree with TRBD2. CDR3 sequence: CASSLGLAGSQEAQYF. CDR3 DNA: TGTGCCAGCAGTCTCGGACTAGCGGGATCTCAAGAGGCCCAGTACTTC.